This entry lists 10 T cell receptor beta chains sequenced from one sample in a study of T cells in Graves' hyperthyroidism and ophthalmopathy. The source material, RNA transcripts, was used to amplify TCR beta CDR3 regions. The HTBI primer set served for first-round RT-PCR of the TCR CDR3. TCRdb used MiXCR to reprocess the multiplex PCR reads, holding one entry per CDR3 protein. The sample lists roughly 550,000 distinct CDR3 sequences; roughly 15% were seen once. The sequenced material came from blood. The receptors originated from a young woman with Graves' ophthalmopathy.

As regards this clonotype: It may be a read error: a sequence one base away is much more abundant. The chain uses TRBV9 and TRBJ1-1; D not resolved. With 4 bases removed from V and 5 bases from J, the gap between germline ends came to 15 bases. Germline CDR1 is SGDLS and CDR2 is YYNGEE. The CDR3 runs 14 residues. CDR3 sequence (DNA): TGTGCCAGCAGCACCGGAGCCGTATCAACTGAAGCTTTCTTT. Its protein product is CASSTGAVSTEAFF.

This clonotype came up many times. CDR3 amino acids: CASSLGASSYNEQFF. CDR3 nucleotide sequence: TGCGCCAGCAGCTTGGGGGCATCTTCCTACAATGAGCAGTTCTTC. This chain connects TRBV5-1 to TRBJ2-1; D remains unclear. The CDR3 consists of 15 residues. Germline V CDR1 and CDR2: SGHRS, YFSETQ. With 0 bases removed from V and 1 base from J, the gap between germline ends came to 8 bases.

CDR3 residues: CASKRQGLAGGSSYNEQFF. CDR3 DNA sequence: TGTGCCAGCAAGCGACAGGGACTAGCGGGAGGGAGCTCCTACAATGAGCAGTTCTTC. The V and J genes are TRBV5-8 and TRBJ2-1; 16 bases map to TRBD2. CDR3 length: 19 residues. J was trimmed by 0 bases and V by 6 bases; bases with no gene match: 9. Germline values: CDR1 SGHTS, CDR2 YDEGEE. Full variable domain (remainder filled in from reference TRBV5-8 and TRBJ2-1): EAGVTQSPTHLIKTRGQQATLRCSPISGHTSVYWYQQALGLGLQFLLWYDEGEERNRGNFPPRFSGRQFPNYSSELNVNALELEDSALYLCASKRQGLAGGSSYNEQFFGPGTRLTVL.

This clonotype was counted at least ten times. The chain couples TRBV2 to TRBJ2-3; no reliable D call. Germline lookup yields CDR1 SNHLY and CDR2 FYNNEI. The V end was cut by 4 bases, the J end by 3 bases, with 11 bases between. The CDR3 runs 14 residues. The CDR3 spells CASSGTRKTDTQYF. For the CDR3, the DNA is TGTGCCAGCAGTGGGACCCGAAAGACAGATACGCAGTATTTT.

In this sample, this clonotype turned up many times. The J gene is TRBJ2-7, the V gene TRBV14; 7 nucleotides align to TRBD1. The CDR3 is made up of 15 amino acids. Germline assignment: CDR1 SGHDN and CDR2 FVKESK. Trimming cost V 4 bases and J 3 bases; bases outside gene matches: 9. Here the CDR3 reads CASSPSYRGSYEQYF. The CDR3 coding sequence is TGTGCCAGCAGCCCGAGCTACAGGGGAAGCTACGAGCAGTACTTC.

This clonotype has ten or more counts. V gene TRBV12-3 or TRBV12-4 combines with J gene TRBJ2-7, with TRBD2 as a possible D gene (6 bases). The germline V and J ends were trimmed by 3 bases and 3 bases, with 12 bases remaining between them. This CDR3 comprises 14 residues. CDR3 loop: CASSFGGADYEQYF. The CDR3 nucleotides are TGTGCCAGCAGTTTTGGAGGGGCGGACTACGAGCAGTACTTC.

This clonotype was picked up many times. The chain couples TRBV7-8 to TRBJ2-7, with 13 bases that match TRBD2. The CDR3 spans 17 residues. After removal of 4 bases from V and 7 bases from J, the junction contained 13 bases not matched to a gene. Germline V gene lookup returns CDR1 SGHVS and CDR2 FQNEAQ. The CDR3 loop reads CASSSGLAGDSFDEQYF. CDR3 DNA sequence: TGTGCCAGCAGCTCAGGACTAGCGGGAGATTCTTTCGATGAGCAGTACTTC.

This clonotype was recorded many times. The chain is built from TRBV28 and TRBJ2-5; 13 nucleotides line up with TRBD2. V shed 5 bases and J 3 bases; nucleotides not matched to a gene: 6. CDR1 is MDHEN, CDR2 SYDVKM, per germline. This CDR3 is built from 16 residues. The CDR3 is CASSDFGTSGKETQYF. The CDR3 nucleotides read TGTGCCAGCAGTGACTTCGGGACTAGCGGGAAAGAGACCCAGTACTTC.

This clonotype has ten or more counts. This chain links TRBV5-1 with TRBJ2-5, with TRBD1 identical over 10 bases. CDR1 SGHRS and CDR2 YFSETQ come from the germline V gene. Trimming took 2 bases from V and 4 from J; bases not matched to a gene: 5. CDR3 length: 15 residues. The CDR3 DNA reads as TGCGCCAGCAGCTTCGGACAGGGGGGGCGAGAGACCCAGTACTTC. Its translation is CASSFGQGGRETQYF.

This clonotype was seen many times. The genes are TRBV18 and TRBJ1-2; 10 bases map to TRBD1. The germline V gene has CDR1 KGHSH and CDR2 LQKENI. V was pared by 3 bases and J by 2 bases, with 3 bases of the junction left unmatched. There are 15 residues in the CDR3. CDR3 in amino acids: CASSPGQGPNYGYTF. CDR3 coding DNA: TGTGCCAGCTCACCGGGACAGGGGCCCAACTATGGCTACACCTTC.